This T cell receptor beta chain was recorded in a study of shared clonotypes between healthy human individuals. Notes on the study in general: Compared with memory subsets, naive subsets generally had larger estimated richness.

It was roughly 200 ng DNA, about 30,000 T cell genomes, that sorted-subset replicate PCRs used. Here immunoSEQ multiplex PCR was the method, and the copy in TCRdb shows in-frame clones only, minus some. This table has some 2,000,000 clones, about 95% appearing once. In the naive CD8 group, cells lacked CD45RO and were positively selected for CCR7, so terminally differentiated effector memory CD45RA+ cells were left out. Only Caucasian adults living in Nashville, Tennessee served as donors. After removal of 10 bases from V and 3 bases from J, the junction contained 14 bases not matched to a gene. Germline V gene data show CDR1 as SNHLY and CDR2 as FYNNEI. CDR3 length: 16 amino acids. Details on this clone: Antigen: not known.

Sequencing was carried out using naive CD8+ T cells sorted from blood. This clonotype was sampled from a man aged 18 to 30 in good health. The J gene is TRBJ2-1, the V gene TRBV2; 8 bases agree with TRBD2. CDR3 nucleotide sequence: TGTGCCATCGAACCCGGGACTAGTGCCTACTACAATGAGCAGTTCTTC. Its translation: CAIEPGTSAYYNEQFF.